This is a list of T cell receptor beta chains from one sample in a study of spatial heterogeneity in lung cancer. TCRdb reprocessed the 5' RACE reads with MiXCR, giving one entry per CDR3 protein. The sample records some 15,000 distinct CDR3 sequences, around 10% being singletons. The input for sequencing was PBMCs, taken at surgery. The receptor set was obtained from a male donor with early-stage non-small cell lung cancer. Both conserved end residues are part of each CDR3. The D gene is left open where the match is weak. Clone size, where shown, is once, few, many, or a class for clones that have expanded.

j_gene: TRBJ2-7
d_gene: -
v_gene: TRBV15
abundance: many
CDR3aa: CATSRDPLNEQYF
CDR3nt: TGTGCCACCAGCAGAGATCCGCTAAACGAGCAGTACTTC

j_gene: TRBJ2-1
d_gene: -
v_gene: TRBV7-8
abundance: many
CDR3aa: CASSFSYGGHNEQFF
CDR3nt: TGTGCCAGCAGCTTTTCCTATGGGGGTCACAATGAGCAGTTCTTC

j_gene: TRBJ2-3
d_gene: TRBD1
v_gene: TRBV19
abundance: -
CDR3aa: CASSLRTGNTDTQYF
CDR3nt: TGTGCCAGTAGTCTACGGACAGGGAACACAGATACGCAGTATTTT

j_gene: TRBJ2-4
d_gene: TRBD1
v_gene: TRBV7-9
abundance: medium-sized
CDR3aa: CASSSTGGINIQYF
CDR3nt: TGTGCCAGCAGCTCGACAGGGGGTATAAACATTCAGTACTTC

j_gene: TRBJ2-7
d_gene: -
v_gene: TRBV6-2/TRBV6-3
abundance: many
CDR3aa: CASSYSLRRSYEQYF
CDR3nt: TGTGCCAGCAGTTACTCTCTGAGGCGCTCCTACGAGCAGTACTTC

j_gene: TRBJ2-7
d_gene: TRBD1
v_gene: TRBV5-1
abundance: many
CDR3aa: CASSLGVVTGTVEQYF
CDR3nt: TGCGCCAGCAGCTTGGGAGTTGTGACAGGGACAGTGGAGCAGTACTTC

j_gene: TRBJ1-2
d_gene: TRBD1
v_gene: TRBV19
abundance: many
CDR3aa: CASSPFAGTGEYGYTF
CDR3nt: TGTGCCAGTAGCCCATTTGCCGGGACAGGGGAATATGGCTACACCTTC

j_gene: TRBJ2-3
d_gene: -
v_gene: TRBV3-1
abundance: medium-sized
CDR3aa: CASSQTLSTDTQYF
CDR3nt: TGTGCCAGCAGCCAGACACTTAGCACAGATACGCAGTATTTT

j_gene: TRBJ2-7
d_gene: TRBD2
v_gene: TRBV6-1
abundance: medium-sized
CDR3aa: CASSDSGRTYEQYF
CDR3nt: TGTGCCAGCAGTGATAGCGGGAGGACTTACGAGCAGTACTTC

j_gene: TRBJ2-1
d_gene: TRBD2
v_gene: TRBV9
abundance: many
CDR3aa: CASSRGGSGYNEQFF
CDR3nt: TGTGCCAGCAGTAGGGGCGGGAGTGGTTACAATGAGCAGTTCTTC

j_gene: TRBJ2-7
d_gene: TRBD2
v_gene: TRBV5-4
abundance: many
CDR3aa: CASSLLTSGDWGPYEQYF
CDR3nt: TGTGCCAGCAGCTTGCTAACTAGCGGGGACTGGGGCCCTTACGAGCAGTACTTC

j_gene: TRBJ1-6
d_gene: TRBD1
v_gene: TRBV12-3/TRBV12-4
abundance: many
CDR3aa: CASRLDRGNSPLHF
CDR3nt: TGTGCCAGCCGTTTGGACAGGGGAAACTCACCCCTCCACTTT

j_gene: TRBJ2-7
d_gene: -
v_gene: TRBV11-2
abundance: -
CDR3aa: CASSLAGLAHPYEQYF
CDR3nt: TGTGCCAGCAGCTTAGCAGGGTTGGCTCACCCCTACGAGCAGTACTTC

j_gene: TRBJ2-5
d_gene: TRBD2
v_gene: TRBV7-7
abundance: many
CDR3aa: CASSEGWREWGETQYF
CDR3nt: TGTGCCAGCAGCGAAGGATGGCGGGAGTGGGGAGAGACCCAGTACTTC

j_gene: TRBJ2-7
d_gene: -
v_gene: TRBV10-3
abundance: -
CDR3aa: CAIRGDGHEQYF
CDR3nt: TGTGCCATCAGAGGCGACGGCCACGAGCAGTACTTC

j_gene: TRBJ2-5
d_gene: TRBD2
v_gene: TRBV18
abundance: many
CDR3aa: CASSPPTGGRAGETQYF
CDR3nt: TGTGCCAGCTCACCACCGACAGGCGGGAGGGCCGGTGAGACCCAGTACTTC

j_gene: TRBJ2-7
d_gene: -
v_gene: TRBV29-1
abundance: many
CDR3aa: CSVARGTYEQYF
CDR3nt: TGCAGCGTTGCCCGAGGGACCTACGAGCAGTACTTC

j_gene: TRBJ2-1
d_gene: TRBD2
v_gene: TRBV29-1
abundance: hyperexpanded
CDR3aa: CSVEGSPSGSSYNEQFF
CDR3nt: TGCAGCGTAGAGGGCTCCCCTAGCGGGAGCTCCTACAATGAGCAGTTCTTC

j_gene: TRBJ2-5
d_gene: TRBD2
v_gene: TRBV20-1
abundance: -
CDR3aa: CSTGRLAGPQETQYF
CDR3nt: TGCAGTACTGGCCGACTAGCGGGGCCTCAAGAGACCCAGTACTTC

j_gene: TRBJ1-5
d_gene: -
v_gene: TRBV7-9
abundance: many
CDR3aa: CASSKGQPNQPQHF
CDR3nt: TGTGCCAGCAGCAAAGGACAGCCAAATCAGCCCCAGCATTTT

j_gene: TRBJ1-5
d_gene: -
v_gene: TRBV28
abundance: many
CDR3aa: CASRSPGDYSNQPQHF
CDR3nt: TGTGCCAGCAGATCTCCGGGGGATTATAGCAATCAGCCCCAGCATTTT

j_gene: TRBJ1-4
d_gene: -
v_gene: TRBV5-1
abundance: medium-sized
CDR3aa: CASSPGPLEGKWFF
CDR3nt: TGCGCCAGCAGCCCGGGGCCTCTCGAAGGGAAATGGTTTTTT